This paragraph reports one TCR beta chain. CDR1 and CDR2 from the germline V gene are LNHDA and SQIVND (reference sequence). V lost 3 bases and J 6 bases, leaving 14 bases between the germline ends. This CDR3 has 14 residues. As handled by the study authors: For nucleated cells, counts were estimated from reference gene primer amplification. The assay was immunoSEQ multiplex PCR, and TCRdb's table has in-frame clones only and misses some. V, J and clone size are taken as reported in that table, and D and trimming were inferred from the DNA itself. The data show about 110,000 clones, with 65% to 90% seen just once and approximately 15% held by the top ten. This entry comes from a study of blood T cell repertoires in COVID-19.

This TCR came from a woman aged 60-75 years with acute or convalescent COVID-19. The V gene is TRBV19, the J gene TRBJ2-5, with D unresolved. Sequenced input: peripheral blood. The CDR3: CASSIGPQEKTQYF. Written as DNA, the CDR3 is TGTGCCAGTAGTATTGGGCCTCAGGAAAAGACCCAGTACTTC.